Below are 19 T cell receptor beta chains sequenced from a single sample in a study of CD8+ T cells in alopecia areata. Described treatment: oral pan-JAK inhibitor, 5-10 mg twice daily. Sequencing templates came from extracted RNA that was reverse transcribed into cDNA. Profiled with immunoSEQ multiplex PCR; TCRdb holds only in-frame clones, not every one. The profile shows 110,000 to 150,000 clones, around 87% of them singletons. This specimen consisted of CD8+ T cells sorted from blood, obtained at week 4, from a patient treated with tofacitinib. These TCRs come from a human donor with alopecia areata.

This chain joins TRBV7-9 and TRBJ2-1; D remains ambiguous. The length of the CDR3 is 15 residues. Germline V gene data show CDR1 as SEHNR and CDR2 as FQNEAQ (reference sequence). V lost 5 bases, J lost 0 bases, and 11 bases lay in between. CDR3 in amino acids: CASSTPAYSYNEQFF. The CDR3, as DNA: TGTGCCAGCAGCACCCCGGCCTACTCCTACAATGAGCAGTTCTTC.

In the case of this clone: Other DNA sequences of this sample code for an identical CDR3. The CDR3 is CAWSVSYNEQFF. The CDR3 DNA is TGTGCCTGGAGTGTCTCCTACAATGAGCAGTTCTTC. The chain joins TRBV30 to TRBJ2-1; the D is unclear. CDR1 and CDR2 (germline): GTSNPN, SVGIG (reference sequence). There are 12 residues in the CDR3. The V gene lost 0 bases and the J gene lost 0 bases, with 0 bases spanning the gap.

This clone was seen a few times. The V gene is TRBV30, the J gene TRBJ2-1, with D maybe TRBD2 (6 bases). The germline CDR1 and CDR2 sequences are GTSNPN and SVGIG (reference sequence). The CDR3 is 15 amino acids. Trimming left V 2 bases short and J 4 bases short, with 15 bases between. This CDR3 is CAWSNPGTGYNEQFF. CDR3 DNA sequence: TGTGCCTGGAGTAACCCCGGGACTGGGTACAATGAGCAGTTCTTC.

This chain uses TRBV27 with TRBJ2-5; TRBD1 matches 11 bases. The junction had 1 base not matched to a gene; V was cut back by 2 bases and J by 5 bases. This CDR3 is 14 amino acids long. Germline V gene data show CDR1 as MNHEY and CDR2 as SMNVEV (reference sequence). The CDR3 sequence: CASSLGQGAETQYF. CDR3 DNA: TGTGCCAGCAGTTTAGGACAGGGGGCGGAGACCCAGTACTTC.

The chain has TRBV7-9 and TRBJ2-1; D may be TRBD2 (5 bases). Trimming cost V 5 bases and J 8 bases, with 19 bases left between them. Germline V gives CDR1 SEHNR, CDR2 FQNEAQ (reference sequence). The length of the CDR3 is 15 residues. DNA for the CDR3: TGTGCCAGCAGCCCTGTTCCCCCGGGTAGCGATGAGCAGTTCTTC. Its translation: CASSPVPPGSDEQFF. The variable domain in full, with the rest retrieved from reference TRBV7-9 and TRBJ2-1, is DTGVSQNPRHKITKRGQNVTFRCDPISEHNRLYWYRQTLGQGPEFLTYFQNEAQLEKSRLLSDRFSAERPKGSFSTLEIQRTEQGDSAMYLCASSPVPPGSDEQFFGPGTRLTVL.

The chain carries TRBV5-1 and TRBJ2-1; D gene uncertain. CDR1 and CDR2 from the germline V gene are SGHRS and YFSETQ. The V gene lost 3 bases and the J gene lost 0 bases, with 7 bases spanning the gap. CDR3 length equals 14 residues. The CDR3 nucleotides read TGCGCCAGCAGCTGGGCAGACTCCTACAATGAGCAGTTCTTC. Protein product: CASSWADSYNEQFF. The whole variable domain, remainder taken from reference TRBV5-1 and TRBJ2-1, is KAGVTQTPRYLIKTRGQQVTLSCSPISGHRSVSWYQQTPGQGLQFLFEYFSETQRNKGNFPGRFSGRQFSNSRSEMNVSTLELGDSALYLCASSWADSYNEQFFGPGTRLTVL.

The V call is TRBV29-1, the J call TRBJ2-7; D is uncertain. The CDR3 loop spans 11 amino acids. The V and J ends lost 2 bases and 7 bases respectively, with 9 bases between them. The germline CDR1 and CDR2 sequences are SQVTM and ANQGSEA. The CDR3 region has the DNA TGCAGCGTTGAAATTCTCGGGGAGCAGTACTTC. This gives the protein CSVEILGEQYF.

This chain joins TRBV29-1 and TRBJ1-2; no clear D gene. V was cut by 7 bases and J by 8 bases, with 8 bases left in between. The germline CDR1 and CDR2 sequences are SQVTM and ANQGSEA. CDR3 length equals 9 residues. DNA of the CDR3: TGCAGCGCTCCACCCGGCTACACCTTC. It is translated as CSAPPGYTF.

This clone was observed a few times. The V and J genes are TRBV6-1 and TRBJ2-1, with unresolved D. The CDR3 has 13 residues. Germline CDR1 is MNHNS and CDR2 is SASEGT. V shed 0 bases and J shed 9 bases, with 9 bases lying between them. DNA of the CDR3: TGTGCCAGCAGTGAAGCGGAAGTATCTGAGCAGTTCTTC. Amino acids: CASSEAEVSEQFF.

The V and J genes are TRBV6-5 and TRBJ1-1, with a weak D call TRBD1 (5 bases). CDR1 and CDR2 from the germline V gene are MNHEY and SVGAGI. Trimming pared 6 bases from V and 7 bases from J, leaving 12 bases between. This CDR3 contains 12 residues. CDR3 coding DNA: TGTGCCAGCAGGCAAAAGGGGTTTGAAGCTTTCTTT. It specifies CASRQKGFEAFF.

The chain employs TRBV7-9 and TRBJ2-1; possibly TRBD1 or TRBD2 for D (6 bases each). The germline V and J ends were trimmed by 5 bases and 0 bases, with 14 bases remaining between them. The CDR3 totals 16 residues. CDR1 is SEHNR and CDR2 is FQNEAQ in the germline V gene (reference sequence). CDR3 residues: CASSARGGSSYNEQFF. In DNA form, the CDR3 reads TGTGCCAGCAGCGCGAGAGGGGGGAGCTCCTACAATGAGCAGTTCTTC. Full variable domain (missing parts from reference TRBV7-9 and TRBJ2-1): DTGVSQNPRHKITKRGQNVTFRCDPISEHNRLYWYRQTLGQGPEFLTYFQNEAQLEKSRLLSDRFSAERPKGSFSTLEIQRTEQGDSAMYLCASSARGGSSYNEQFFGPGTRLTVL.

This chain links TRBV29-1 with TRBJ2-3; a possible D gene is TRBD1 (6 bases). Germline V gene lookup returns CDR1 SQVTM and CDR2 ANQGSEA. V was shortened by 8 bases and J by 5 bases, with 20 bases between the two germline ends. The CDR3 has 14 residues. CDR3 in amino acids: CSLVPGHQEDTQYF. CDR3 DNA: TGCAGCCTTGTTCCGGGACATCAGGAAGATACGCAGTATTTT.

This rearrangement joins TRBV6-6 to TRBJ1-1, with D perhaps matching TRBD1 (5 bases). This CDR3 has 13 residues. Germline CDR1 and CDR2: MNHNY and SVGAGI (reference sequence). With 3 bases removed from V and 5 bases from J, the gap between germline ends came to 10 bases. The CDR3 region is CASSYGGGTEAFF. CDR3 sequence (DNA): TGTGCCAGCAGTTATGGGGGTGGAACTGAAGCTTTCTTT.

The chain combines TRBV9 with TRBJ2-7; 12 bases line up with TRBD1. Germline CDR1 reads SGDLS; CDR2 reads YYNGEE. The CDR3 contains 16 residues. V shed 3 bases, J shed 4 bases, and the junction held 8 bases outside the gene matches. The CDR3 reads CASSAGPGQGAYEQYF. The CDR3 coding sequence is TGTGCCAGCAGCGCAGGACCGGGACAGGGGGCATACGAGCAGTACTTC. Combining the CDR3 with reference TRBV9 and TRBJ2-7 gives the whole variable domain DSGVTQTPKHLITATGQRVTLRCSPRSGDLSVYWYQQSLDQGLQFLIQYYNGEERAKGNILERFSAQQFPDLHSELNLSSLELGDSALYFCASSAGPGQGAYEQYFGPGTRLTVT.

This chain's CDR3 is CSVFPSGANVLTF. In nucleotides, the CDR3 is TGCAGCGTTTTCCCGTCTGGGGCCAACGTCCTGACTTTC. V and J are TRBV29-1 and TRBJ2-6; D not certain. Per the germline V gene, CDR1 is SQVTM and CDR2 is ANQGSEA. The CDR3 sequence is 13 residues long. Deletions cut 5 bases from V and 1 base from J, with 6 bases between.

The CDR3 DNA follows: TGTGCCAGCAGCTTATGGGGCGGCTACGAGCAGTACTTC. Translating gives CASSLWGGYEQYF. This chain uses TRBV7-9 with TRBJ2-7; D is perhaps TRBD1 (5 bases). CDR1 SEHNR and CDR2 FQNEAQ come from the germline V gene (reference sequence). The germline V and J ends were trimmed by 2 bases and 3 bases, with 8 bases remaining between them. The CDR3 consists of 13 residues.

CDR3 residues: CASNLRRRTQETQYF. The CDR3 DNA follows: TGTGCCAGCAACTTACGGCGACGTACACAAGAGACCCAGTACTTC. This chain uses TRBV5-6 with TRBJ2-5; D is uncertain. The V gene's germline CDR1 is SGHDT and CDR2 YYEEEE. The length of the CDR3 is 15 residues. V was shortened by 6 bases and J by 2 bases, with 17 bases between the two germline ends.

This CDR3 is CSVEDSQTNYGYTF. CDR3 DNA sequence: TGCAGCGTTGAGGACAGCCAAACTAACTATGGCTACACCTTC. The gene calls are TRBV29-1 and TRBJ1-2, with D maybe TRBD1 (6 bases). CDR1 and CDR2 (germline): SQVTM, ANQGSEA. Trimming pared 3 bases from V and 0 bases from J, leaving 11 bases between. CDR3 size: 14 residues.

The V and J genes are TRBV5-1 and TRBJ2-4, with 11 bases aligning to TRBD1. The V and J ends lost 5 bases and 2 bases, in that order; junction bases with no gene match: 3. The CDR3 covers 15 residues. Germline CDR1 reads SGHRS; CDR2 reads YFSETQ. CDR3 amino acids: CASRRDRGTKNIQYF. CDR3 coding DNA: TGCGCCAGCAGGCGGGACAGGGGGACCAAAAACATTCAGTACTTC.